This TCR beta chain was obtained from a study of T-cell reconstitution after alpha-beta-depleted transplantation in children. Broader study findings: At around two months after transplant, the alpha-beta T cells were reportedly derived from several hundred expanded clones that came from non-depleted graft cells. There were some patients whose high TCRbeta diversity at day 60 came from surviving recipient T cells and thymic progenitors. After one year, T-cell counts and TCRbeta diversity mostly came from new T cells.

The V and J ends lost 7 bases and 2 bases respectively, with 14 bases between them. CDR3 length: 14 residues. This clonotype was recorded a few times. The antigen is unknown. Unique molecular identifiers tagged the TCRbeta library. TCRdb re-called the PCR reads through MiXCR, storing one row per CDR3 protein. The data hold around 200,000 distinct CDR3 sequences, with approximately 15% observed a single time. The receptor was isolated from a male patient between 2 and 10 years old who had a stem cell transplant for acute lymphoblastic leukemia, so the T cells may come from the graft donor. The V and J genes are TRBV12-3 or TRBV12-4 and TRBJ2-5; TRBD2 is a possible D gene (6 bases). The sequencing used PBMCs, mostly from graft donor cells, collected 360 days after TCRalphabeta/CD19-depleted stem cell transplant. The CDR3 nucleotides read TGTGCCAGCACCGGTTGGCGGGATCAAGAGACCCAGTACTTC. It encodes CASTGWRDQETQYF.